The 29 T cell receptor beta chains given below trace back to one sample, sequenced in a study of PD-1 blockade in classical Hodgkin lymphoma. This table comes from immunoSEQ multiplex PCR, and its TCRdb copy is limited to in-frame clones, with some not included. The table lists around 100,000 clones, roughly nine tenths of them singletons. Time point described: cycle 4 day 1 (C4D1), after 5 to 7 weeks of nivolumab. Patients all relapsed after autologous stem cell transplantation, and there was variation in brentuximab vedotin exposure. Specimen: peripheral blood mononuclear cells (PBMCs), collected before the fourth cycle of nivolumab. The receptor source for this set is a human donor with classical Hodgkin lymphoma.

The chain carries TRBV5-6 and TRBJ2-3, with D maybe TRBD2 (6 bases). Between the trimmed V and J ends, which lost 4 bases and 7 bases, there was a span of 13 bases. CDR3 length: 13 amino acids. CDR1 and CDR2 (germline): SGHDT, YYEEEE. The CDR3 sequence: CASSRLAGNTQYF. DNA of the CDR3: TGTGCCAGCAGCCGTTTGGCGGGGAATACGCAGTATTTT.

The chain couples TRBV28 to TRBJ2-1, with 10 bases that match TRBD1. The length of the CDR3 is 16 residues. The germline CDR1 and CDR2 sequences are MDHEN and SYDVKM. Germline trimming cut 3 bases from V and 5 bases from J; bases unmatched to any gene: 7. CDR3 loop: CASSFPDRGPNNEQFF. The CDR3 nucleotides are TGTGCCAGCAGTTTTCCCGACAGGGGGCCGAACAATGAGCAGTTCTTC.

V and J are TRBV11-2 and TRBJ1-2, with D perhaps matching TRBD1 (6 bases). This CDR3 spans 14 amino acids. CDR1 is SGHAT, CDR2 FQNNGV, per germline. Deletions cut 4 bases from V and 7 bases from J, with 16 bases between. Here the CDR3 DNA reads TGTGCCAGCAGCTCTTTACAGGGTACTGGTGGCTACACCTTC. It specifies CASSSLQGTGGYTF.

The CDR3 here is CASSLSGEYNEKLFF. In DNA form, the CDR3 reads TGCGCCAGCAGCTTGTCGGGGGAATATAATGAAAAACTGTTTTTT. The chain is built from TRBV5-1 and TRBJ1-4, with a possible D match to TRBD1 (5 bases). Germline V CDR1 and CDR2: SGHRS, YFSETQ. Trimming shortened V by 1 base and J by 4 bases, and 11 bases separated the two germline ends. The CDR3 extends over 15 amino acids.

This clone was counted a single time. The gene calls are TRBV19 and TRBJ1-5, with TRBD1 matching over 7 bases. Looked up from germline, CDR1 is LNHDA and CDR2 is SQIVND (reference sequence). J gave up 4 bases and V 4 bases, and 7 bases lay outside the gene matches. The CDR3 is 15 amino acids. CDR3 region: CASSTQGQANQPQHF. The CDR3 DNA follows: TGTGCCAGTAGTACACAGGGGCAAGCGAATCAGCCCCAGCATTTT. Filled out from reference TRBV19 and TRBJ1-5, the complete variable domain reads DGGITQSPKYLFRKEGQNVTLSCEQNLNHDAMYWYRQDPGQGLRLIYYSQIVNDFQKGDIAEGYSVSREKKESFPLTVTSAQKNPTAFYLCASSTQGQANQPQHFGDGTRLSIL.

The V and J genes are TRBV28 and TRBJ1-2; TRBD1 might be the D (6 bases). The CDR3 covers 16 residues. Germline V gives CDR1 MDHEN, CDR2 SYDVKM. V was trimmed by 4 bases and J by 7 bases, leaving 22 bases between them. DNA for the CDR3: TGTGCCAGCAGTTACGACAGGCAGGCGCGTGGGGCTGGCTACACCTTC. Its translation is CASSYDRQARGAGYTF.

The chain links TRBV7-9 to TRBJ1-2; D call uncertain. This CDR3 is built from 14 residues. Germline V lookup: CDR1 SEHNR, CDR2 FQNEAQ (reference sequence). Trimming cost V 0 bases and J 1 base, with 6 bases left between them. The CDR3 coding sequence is TGTGCCAGCAGCTTAGCGGCCAGTAACTATGGCTACACCTTC. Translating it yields CASSLAASNYGYTF.

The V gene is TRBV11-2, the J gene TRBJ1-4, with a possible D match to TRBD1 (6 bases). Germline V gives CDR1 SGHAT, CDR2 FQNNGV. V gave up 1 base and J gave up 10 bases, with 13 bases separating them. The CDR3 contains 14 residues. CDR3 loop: CASSLGNRAGKLFF. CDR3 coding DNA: TGTGCCAGCAGCTTAGGTAACAGGGCGGGAAAACTGTTTTTT.

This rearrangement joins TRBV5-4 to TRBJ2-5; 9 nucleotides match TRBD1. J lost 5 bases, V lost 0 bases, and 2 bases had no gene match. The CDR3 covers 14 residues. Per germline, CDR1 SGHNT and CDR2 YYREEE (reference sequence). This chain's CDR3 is CASSLDRGQETQYF. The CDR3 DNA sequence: TGTGCCAGCAGCTTGGACAGGGGGCAGGAGACCCAGTACTTC.

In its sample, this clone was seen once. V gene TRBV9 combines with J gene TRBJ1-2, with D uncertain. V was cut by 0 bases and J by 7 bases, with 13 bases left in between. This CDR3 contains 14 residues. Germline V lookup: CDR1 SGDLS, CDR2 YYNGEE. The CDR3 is CASSVGGRTVGYTF. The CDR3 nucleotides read TGTGCCAGCAGCGTAGGAGGCAGGACGGTTGGCTACACCTTC. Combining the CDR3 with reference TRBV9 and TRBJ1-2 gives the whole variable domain DSGVTQTPKHLITATGQRVTLRCSPRSGDLSVYWYQQSLDQGLQFLIQYYNGEERAKGNILERFSAQQFPDLHSELNLSSLELGDSALYFCASSVGGRTVGYTFGSGTRLTVV.

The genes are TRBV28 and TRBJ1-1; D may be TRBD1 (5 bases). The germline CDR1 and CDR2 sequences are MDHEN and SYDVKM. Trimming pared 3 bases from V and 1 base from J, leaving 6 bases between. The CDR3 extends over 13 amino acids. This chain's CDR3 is CASSLGQNTEAFF. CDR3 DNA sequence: TGTGCCAGCAGTTTGGGGCAGAACACTGAAGCTTTCTTT.

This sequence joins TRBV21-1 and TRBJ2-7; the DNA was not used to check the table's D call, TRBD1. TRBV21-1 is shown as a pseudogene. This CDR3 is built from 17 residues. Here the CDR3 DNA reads TGTGCCAGCAGCCTGGGGGCCGGGACAAGTGGAGCCTACGAGCAGTACTTC. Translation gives CASSLGAGTSGAYEQYF.

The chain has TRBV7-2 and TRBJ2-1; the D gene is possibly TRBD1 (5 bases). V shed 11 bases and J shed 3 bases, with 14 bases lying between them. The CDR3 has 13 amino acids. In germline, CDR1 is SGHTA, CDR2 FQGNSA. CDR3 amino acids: CAGALAGYNEQFF. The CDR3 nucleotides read TGTGCCGGGGCTTTGGCAGGCTACAATGAGCAGTTCTTC.

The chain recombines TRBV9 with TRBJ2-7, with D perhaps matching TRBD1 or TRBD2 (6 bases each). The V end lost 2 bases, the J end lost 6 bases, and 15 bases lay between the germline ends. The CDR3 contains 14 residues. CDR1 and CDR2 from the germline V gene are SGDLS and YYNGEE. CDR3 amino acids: CASSVSPGGPEQYF. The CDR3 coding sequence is TGTGCCAGCAGCGTCTCTCCTGGGGGGCCCGAGCAGTACTTC. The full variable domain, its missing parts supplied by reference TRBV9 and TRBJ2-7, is DSGVTQTPKHLITATGQRVTLRCSPRSGDLSVYWYQQSLDQGLQFLIQYYNGEERAKGNILERFSAQQFPDLHSELNLSSLELGDSALYFCASSVSPGGPEQYFGPGTRLTVT.

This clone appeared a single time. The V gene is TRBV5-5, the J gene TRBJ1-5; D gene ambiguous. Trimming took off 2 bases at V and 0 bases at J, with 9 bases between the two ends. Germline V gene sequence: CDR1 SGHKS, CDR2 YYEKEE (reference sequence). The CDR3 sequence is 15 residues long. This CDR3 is CASSFETHSNQPQHF. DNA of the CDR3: TGTGCCAGCAGCTTCGAGACTCATAGCAATCAGCCCCAGCATTTT. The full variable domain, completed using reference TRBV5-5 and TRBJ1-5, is DAGVTQSPTHLIKTRGQQVTLRCSPISGHKSVSWYQQVLGQGPQFIFQYYEKEERGRGNFPDRFSARQFPNYSSELNVNALLLGDSALYLCASSFETHSNQPQHFGDGTRLSIL.

CDR3 sequence (DNA): TGTGCCAGCACCGAGAGGGGGGCAGCGGATTCACCCCTCCACTTT. It encodes CASTERGAADSPLHF. V is TRBV6-6 and J is TRBJ1-6; perhaps TRBD1 as D (6 bases). V was cut by 7 bases and J by 8 bases, with 18 bases left in between. The CDR3 sequence is 15 residues long. Germline loops: CDR1 MNHNY, CDR2 SVGAGI (reference sequence).

CDR3 in DNA: TGTGCCAGCAGCTTGGCGGGGGTCTATGGCTACACCTTC. This encodes CASSLAGVYGYTF. The V gene is TRBV5-5, the J gene TRBJ1-2, with D possibly matching TRBD1 (5 bases). Germline assignment: CDR1 SGHKS and CDR2 YYEKEE (reference sequence). Trimming took 0 bases from V and 4 from J, leaving 7 bases between them. The CDR3 loop spans 13 amino acids.

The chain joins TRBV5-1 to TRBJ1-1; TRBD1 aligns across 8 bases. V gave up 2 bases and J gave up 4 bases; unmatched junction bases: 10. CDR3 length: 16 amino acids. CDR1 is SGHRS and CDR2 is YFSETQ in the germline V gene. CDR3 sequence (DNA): TGCGCCAGCAGCTTAACTTTACAGGGGGTAAGCACTGAAGCTTTCTTT. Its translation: CASSLTLQGVSTEAFF.

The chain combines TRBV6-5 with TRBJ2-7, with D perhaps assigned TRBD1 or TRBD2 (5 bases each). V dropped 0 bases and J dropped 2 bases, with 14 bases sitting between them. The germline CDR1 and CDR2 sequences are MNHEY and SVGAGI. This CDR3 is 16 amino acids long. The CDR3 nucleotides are TGTGCCAGCAGTTACTCGATCGGGGCAGGAGCCTACGAGCAGTACTTC. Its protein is CASSYSIGAGAYEQYF.

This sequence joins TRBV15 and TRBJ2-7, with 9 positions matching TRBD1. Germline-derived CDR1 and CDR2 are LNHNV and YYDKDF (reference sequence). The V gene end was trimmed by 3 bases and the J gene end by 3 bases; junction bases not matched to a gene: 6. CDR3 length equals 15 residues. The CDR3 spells CATSRDMGQGYEQYF. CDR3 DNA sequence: TGTGCCACCAGCAGGGATATGGGACAGGGCTACGAGCAGTACTTC.

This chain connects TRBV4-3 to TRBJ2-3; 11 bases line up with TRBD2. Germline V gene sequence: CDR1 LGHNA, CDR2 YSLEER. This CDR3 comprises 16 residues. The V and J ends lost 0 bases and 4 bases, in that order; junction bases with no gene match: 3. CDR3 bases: TGCGCCAGCAGCCAAGATAGCGGGGGGGTGTCAGATACGCAGTATTTT. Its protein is CASSQDSGGVSDTQYF.

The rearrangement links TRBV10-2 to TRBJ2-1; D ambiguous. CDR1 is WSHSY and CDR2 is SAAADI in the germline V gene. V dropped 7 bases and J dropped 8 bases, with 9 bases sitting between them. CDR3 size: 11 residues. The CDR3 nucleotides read TGCGCCAGCAAATTGCACTATGAGCAGTTCTTC. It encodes CASKLHYEQFF.

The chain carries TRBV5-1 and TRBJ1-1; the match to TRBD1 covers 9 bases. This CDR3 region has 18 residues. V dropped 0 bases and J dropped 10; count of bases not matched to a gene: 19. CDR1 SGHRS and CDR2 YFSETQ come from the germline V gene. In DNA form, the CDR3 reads TGCGCCAGCAGCTTGGCGGTGTATATGGGACAGGGCGGAGGGGGAGCTTTCTTT. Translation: CASSLAVYMGQGGGGAFF.

This chain's CDR3 is CASSRTTGSSSYEQYF. The CDR3 DNA sequence: TGTGCCAGCAGCCGGACAACAGGGTCAAGCTCCTACGAGCAGTACTTC. The rearrangement joins TRBV7-2 to TRBJ2-7; TRBD1 might be the D (6 bases). Deletions cut 5 bases from V and 0 bases from J, with 17 bases between. Germline V gene data show CDR1 as SGHTA and CDR2 as FQGNSA. This CDR3 has 16 amino acids.

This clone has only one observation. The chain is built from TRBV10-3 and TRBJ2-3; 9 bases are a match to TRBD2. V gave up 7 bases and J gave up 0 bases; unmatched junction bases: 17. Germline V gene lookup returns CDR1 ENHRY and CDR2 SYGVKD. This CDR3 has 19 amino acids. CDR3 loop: CAITPTQGSSGMSTDTQYF. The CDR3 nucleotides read TGTGCCATCACCCCAACCCAGGGGTCTAGCGGGATGAGCACAGATACGCAGTATTTT.

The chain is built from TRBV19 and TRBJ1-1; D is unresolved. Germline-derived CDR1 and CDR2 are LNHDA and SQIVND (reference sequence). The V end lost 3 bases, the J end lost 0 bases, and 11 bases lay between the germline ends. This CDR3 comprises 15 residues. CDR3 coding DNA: TGTGCCAGTAGTATTGGAGGACTGTTGAACACTGAAGCTTTCTTT. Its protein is CASSIGGLLNTEAFF.

CDR3 loop: CASSLVREEQYF. In nucleotides, the CDR3 is TGCGCCAGCAGCTTGGTAAGAGAAGAGCAGTACTTC. The chain is built from TRBV5-1 and TRBJ2-7; D unresolved. Germline V gene sequence: CDR1 SGHRS, CDR2 YFSETQ. The CDR3 spans 12 residues. Trimming stripped 0 bases from V and 7 bases from J, with 8 bases between.

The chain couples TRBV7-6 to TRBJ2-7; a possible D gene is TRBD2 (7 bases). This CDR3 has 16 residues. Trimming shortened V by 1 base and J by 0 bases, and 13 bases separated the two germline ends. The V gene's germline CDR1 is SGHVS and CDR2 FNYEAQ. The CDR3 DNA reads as TGTGCCAGCAGCTTAGTTAGGGGAGGGGGCTCCTACGAGCAGTACTTC. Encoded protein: CASSLVRGGGSYEQYF.

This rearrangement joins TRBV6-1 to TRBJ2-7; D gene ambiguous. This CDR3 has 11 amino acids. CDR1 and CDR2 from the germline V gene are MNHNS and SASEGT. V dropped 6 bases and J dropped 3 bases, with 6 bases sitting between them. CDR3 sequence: CASRNLYEQYF. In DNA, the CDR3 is TGTGCCAGCAGGAACCTCTACGAGCAGTACTTC.